Listed below are T cell receptor beta chains from one sample, sequenced in a study of OX40 agonist ivuxolimab in advanced cancers. Clones were read by immunoSEQ multiplex PCR, and TCRdb kept only the in-frame ones, dropping some. The sample consists of approximately 82,000 clones, 80% to 90% of them appearing once. The sequencing here drew on CD4+ or CD8+ T cells sorted from blood, taken in a trial of the OX40 agonist ivuxolimab. These receptors were taken from an adult with an advanced solid tumor such as melanoma, head and neck, liver or kidney cancer. CDR3s include the opening cysteine and the closing phenylalanine or tryptophan. A D gene is named only where the DNA matches it firmly. Only part of the rows carry a size: once, few, many, or a class if the clone is expanded.

v_call: TRBV29-1; clone_size: -; d_call: -; j_call: TRBJ2-3; cdr3_nt: TGCAGCGTTCTCCGCGGCGGCACAGATACGCAGTATTTT; cdr3_aa: CSVLRGGTDTQYF
v_call: TRBV28; clone_size: -; d_call: -; j_call: TRBJ1-1; cdr3_nt: TGTGCCAGCAGTCCATACCCGTCCGGGATTAACACTGAAGCTTTCTTT; cdr3_aa: CASSPYPSGINTEAFF
v_call: TRBV5-6; clone_size: few; d_call: -; j_call: TRBJ1-2; cdr3_nt: TGTGCCAGCAGCCGTCAATCCGATCGTGGCTACACCTTC; cdr3_aa: CASSRQSDRGYTF
v_call: TRBV28; clone_size: -; d_call: -; j_call: TRBJ2-1; cdr3_nt: TGTGCCAGCAGTGGAGCAGCCACAAATGAGCAGTTCTTC; cdr3_aa: CASSGAATNEQFF
v_call: TRBV5-1; clone_size: once; d_call: -; j_call: TRBJ2-2; cdr3_nt: TGCGCCAGCAGCTCTAGGACAGACACCGGGGAGCTGTTTTTT; cdr3_aa: CASSSRTDTGELFF
v_call: TRBV28; clone_size: -; d_call: TRBD2; j_call: TRBJ2-1; cdr3_nt: TGTGCCAGCAGGGATGAGCGGGATAGCTCCTACAATGAGCAGTTCTTC; cdr3_aa: CASRDERDSSYNEQFF
v_call: TRBV5-1; clone_size: -; d_call: -; j_call: TRBJ2-5; cdr3_nt: TGCGCCAGCAGCGTGGGACCAGGGGGGGAGACCCAGTACTTC; cdr3_aa: CASSVGPGGETQYF
v_call: TRBV19; clone_size: -; d_call: -; j_call: TRBJ2-5; cdr3_nt: TGTGCCAGTACCAATACAGGGTATCGGACCCAGTACTTC; cdr3_aa: CASTNTGYRTQYF
v_call: TRBV11-2; clone_size: -; d_call: -; j_call: TRBJ2-1; cdr3_nt: TGTGCCAGCAGCTTAGATCGGAAGCAGTTCTTC; cdr3_aa: CASSLDRKQFF
v_call: TRBV6-6; clone_size: -; d_call: -; j_call: TRBJ1-1; cdr3_nt: TGTGCCAGCAGTTACTCGAATCAGGATTTCACTGAAGCTTTCTTT; cdr3_aa: CASSYSNQDFTEAFF
v_call: TRBV28; clone_size: few; d_call: TRBD1; j_call: TRBJ2-6; cdr3_nt: TGTGCCAGCAGTGGGACAGGGGTTAAGAGGGGGGCCAACGTCCTGACTTTC; cdr3_aa: CASSGTGVKRGANVLTF
v_call: TRBV6-6; clone_size: -; d_call: -; j_call: TRBJ2-1; cdr3_nt: TGTGCCAGCAGTTACGCGGCGGAAGGACTCTACAATGAGCAGTTCTTC; cdr3_aa: CASSYAAEGLYNEQFF
v_call: TRBV9; clone_size: -; d_call: -; j_call: TRBJ1-5; cdr3_nt: TGTGCCAGCAGCGTATCCCCAGGCAGCAATCAGCCCCAGCATTTT; cdr3_aa: CASSVSPGSNQPQHF
v_call: TRBV5-4; clone_size: -; d_call: TRBD2; j_call: TRBJ2-7; cdr3_nt: TGTGCCAGCAGCTTGGCTAGCGGGAGTGACTACGAGCAGTACTTC; cdr3_aa: CASSLASGSDYEQYF
v_call: TRBV7-6; clone_size: -; d_call: -; j_call: TRBJ1-1; cdr3_nt: TGTGCCAGCAGCTTGGCCCAAAGGGGGACTGAAGCTTTCTTT; cdr3_aa: CASSLAQRGTEAFF
v_call: TRBV6-4; clone_size: -; d_call: -; j_call: TRBJ1-1; cdr3_nt: TGTGCCAGCAGTGAGTCGCGGGGAACTGAAGCTTTCTTT; cdr3_aa: CASSESRGTEAFF
v_call: TRBV5-1; clone_size: -; d_call: -; j_call: TRBJ1-1; cdr3_nt: TGCGCCAGCAGCTTGGGGGACACGAGTAGTGAAGCTTTCTTT; cdr3_aa: CASSLGDTSSEAFF
v_call: TRBV6-1; clone_size: -; d_call: TRBD1; j_call: TRBJ1-1; cdr3_nt: TGTGCCAGCAGTTGGGACAGGGAGAACACTGAAGCTTTCTTT; cdr3_aa: CASSWDRENTEAFF
v_call: TRBV5-1; clone_size: few; d_call: -; j_call: TRBJ2-3; cdr3_nt: TGCGCCAGCAGCTTAAACCCCCGTGTGGCAGGCACAGATACGCAGTATTTT; cdr3_aa: CASSLNPRVAGTDTQYF
v_call: TRBV5-1; clone_size: -; d_call: -; j_call: TRBJ2-1; cdr3_nt: TGCGCCAGCAGCTCGGACCACAATGAGCAGTTCTTC; cdr3_aa: CASSSDHNEQFF
v_call: TRBV11-3; clone_size: -; d_call: -; j_call: TRBJ2-1; cdr3_nt: TGTGCCAGCAGCTTATCACTAGACAATGAGCAGTTCTTC; cdr3_aa: CASSLSLDNEQFF
v_call: TRBV6-1; clone_size: -; d_call: -; j_call: TRBJ1-3; cdr3_nt: TGTGCCAGCAGTGAACGGGGGGCCTCTGGAAACACCATATATTTT; cdr3_aa: CASSERGASGNTIYF
v_call: TRBV28; clone_size: -; d_call: -; j_call: TRBJ2-7; cdr3_nt: TGTGCCAGCAGCCCCGCTGACCTCTCCTACGAGCAGTACTTC; cdr3_aa: CASSPADLSYEQYF
v_call: TRBV13; clone_size: -; d_call: TRBD1; j_call: TRBJ2-1; cdr3_nt: TGTGCCAGCAGCTCCGACAGGGGAACCTACAATGAGCAGTTCTTC; cdr3_aa: CASSSDRGTYNEQFF
v_call: TRBV18; clone_size: -; d_call: -; j_call: TRBJ1-4; cdr3_nt: TGTGCCAGCACGCGTGGGGTTGGTGAAAAACTGTTTTTT; cdr3_aa: CASTRGVGEKLFF
v_call: TRBV5-1; clone_size: -; d_call: -; j_call: TRBJ2-5; cdr3_nt: TGCGCCAGCAGCCTGAGCCTCGGGGAGACCCAGTACTTC; cdr3_aa: CASSLSLGETQYF
v_call: TRBV7-8; clone_size: -; d_call: -; j_call: TRBJ1-5; cdr3_nt: TGTGCCAGCACCCGGAATCCCCCATGGGATTTGACGAATCAGCCCCAGCATTTT; cdr3_aa: CASTRNPPWDLTNQPQHF
v_call: TRBV10-3; clone_size: -; d_call: TRBD1; j_call: TRBJ1-3; cdr3_nt: TGTGCCATCAAACAGGGGGCTACGGGAAACACCATATATTTT; cdr3_aa: CAIKQGATGNTIYF
v_call: TRBV14; clone_size: -; d_call: -; j_call: TRBJ1-2; cdr3_nt: TGTGCCAGCAGCCAAGAACAGGGCTTTGTCTATGGCTACACCTTC; cdr3_aa: CASSQEQGFVYGYTF
v_call: TRBV28; clone_size: few; d_call: -; j_call: TRBJ1-2; cdr3_nt: TGTGCCAGCAGTTTCAGGGACTATGGCTACACCTTC; cdr3_aa: CASSFRDYGYTF
v_call: TRBV9; clone_size: once; d_call: -; j_call: TRBJ2-2; cdr3_nt: TGTGCCAGCAGCGTAGAGGGACGGCACACCGGGGAGCTGTTTTTT; cdr3_aa: CASSVEGRHTGELFF
v_call: TRBV11-2; clone_size: -; d_call: -; j_call: TRBJ2-1; cdr3_nt: TGTGCCAGCAGCTTAGTGGGTGGTAGCCTCGGGTACAATGAGCAGTTCTTC; cdr3_aa: CASSLVGGSLGYNEQFF
v_call: TRBV19; clone_size: -; d_call: -; j_call: TRBJ2-7; cdr3_nt: TGTGCCAGTAGTAACAGGAATGCCTACGAGCAGTACTTC; cdr3_aa: CASSNRNAYEQYF
v_call: TRBV2; clone_size: -; d_call: -; j_call: TRBJ2-7; cdr3_nt: TGTGCCAGCAGTTTGTGGGGCGAGCAGTACTTC; cdr3_aa: CASSLWGEQYF
v_call: TRBV10-3; clone_size: -; d_call: TRBD1; j_call: TRBJ1-2; cdr3_nt: TGTGCCATCAGCGAGGGACAGGGGTTGAGTGGCTACACCTTC; cdr3_aa: CAISEGQGLSGYTF
v_call: TRBV19; clone_size: -; d_call: -; j_call: TRBJ1-2; cdr3_nt: TGTGCCAGTAGTAAGCCGCCGGCGACGTCGGGAGACTATGGCTACACCTTC; cdr3_aa: CASSKPPATSGDYGYTF
v_call: TRBV28; clone_size: -; d_call: -; j_call: TRBJ1-1; cdr3_nt: TGTGCCAGCAGTTACCAGCCAGGGGTGACTGAAGCTTTCTTT; cdr3_aa: CASSYQPGVTEAFF
v_call: TRBV10-3; clone_size: -; d_call: -; j_call: TRBJ2-7; cdr3_nt: TGTGCCATCAGCGGCGCCAACTCCTACGAGCAGTACTTC; cdr3_aa: CAISGANSYEQYF
v_call: TRBV5-6; clone_size: -; d_call: -; j_call: TRBJ2-7; cdr3_nt: TGTGCCAGCAGCTTGTTAGGCAGGGTCAACGAGCAGTACTTC; cdr3_aa: CASSLLGRVNEQYF
v_call: TRBV7-2; clone_size: -; d_call: TRBD2; j_call: TRBJ2-2; cdr3_nt: TGTGCCAGCAGCTTCTCCCGGACTAGTAGAGGAAACACCGGGGAGCTGTTTTTT; cdr3_aa: CASSFSRTSRGNTGELFF
v_call: TRBV7-2; clone_size: -; d_call: -; j_call: TRBJ2-5; cdr3_nt: TGTGCCAGCAGCTTAGTATGGGAGCAAGAGACCCAGTACTTC; cdr3_aa: CASSLVWEQETQYF
v_call: TRBV6-5; clone_size: -; d_call: -; j_call: TRBJ2-5; cdr3_nt: TGTGCCAGCAGCGTTGGGATCCAAGAGACCCAGTACTTC; cdr3_aa: CASSVGIQETQYF
v_call: TRBV30; clone_size: -; d_call: TRBD1; j_call: TRBJ1-2; cdr3_nt: TGTGCCTGGAGTATAGGGGGCAGTGGCTACACCTTC; cdr3_aa: CAWSIGGSGYTF
v_call: TRBV30; clone_size: -; d_call: TRBD1; j_call: TRBJ2-2; cdr3_nt: TGTGCCTGGACCAGGGGGGGGGAGCTGTTTTTT; cdr3_aa: CAWTRGGELFF
v_call: TRBV4-1; clone_size: -; d_call: -; j_call: TRBJ2-5; cdr3_nt: TGCGCCAGCAGCCAAGTGGCTAGGCGGTTAGGGGGAGAGACCCAGTACTTC; cdr3_aa: CASSQVARRLGGETQYF
v_call: TRBV19; clone_size: -; d_call: TRBD2; j_call: TRBJ2-7; cdr3_nt: TGTGCCAGTAGCAGGGGAGGGACTAGCGGAGCCTACGAGCAGTACTTC; cdr3_aa: CASSRGGTSGAYEQYF
v_call: TRBV11-2; clone_size: -; d_call: -; j_call: TRBJ2-3; cdr3_nt: TGTGCCAGCAGCGCTAGCACAGATACGCAGTATTTT; cdr3_aa: CASSASTDTQYF
v_call: TRBV7-9; clone_size: -; d_call: -; j_call: TRBJ1-6; cdr3_nt: TGTGCCAGCAGAGGTCAGGATAATTCACCCCTCCACTTT; cdr3_aa: CASRGQDNSPLHF
v_call: TRBV19; clone_size: -; d_call: -; j_call: TRBJ2-2; cdr3_nt: TGTGCCAGTAGTATGGACGGGGAAAGGTACACCGGGGAGCTGTTTTTT; cdr3_aa: CASSMDGERYTGELFF
v_call: TRBV28; clone_size: -; d_call: -; j_call: TRBJ1-5; cdr3_nt: TGTGCCAGCAGCTCTCCGGGAGCCAATAATCAGCCCCAGCATTTT; cdr3_aa: CASSSPGANNQPQHF
v_call: TRBV6-6; clone_size: -; d_call: -; j_call: TRBJ2-1; cdr3_nt: TGTGCCAGCACCTACTGGGCCGGGAGTGGGAATGAGCAGTTCTTC; cdr3_aa: CASTYWAGSGNEQFF
v_call: TRBV4-2; clone_size: -; d_call: -; j_call: TRBJ1-5; cdr3_nt: TGTGCCAGCAGCCAAGACTCGGGGAATAATCAGCCCCAGCATTTT; cdr3_aa: CASSQDSGNNQPQHF
v_call: TRBV13; clone_size: -; d_call: -; j_call: TRBJ2-5; cdr3_nt: TGTGCCAGCAGTAATAGAGGGGAAGAGACCCAGTACTTC; cdr3_aa: CASSNRGEETQYF